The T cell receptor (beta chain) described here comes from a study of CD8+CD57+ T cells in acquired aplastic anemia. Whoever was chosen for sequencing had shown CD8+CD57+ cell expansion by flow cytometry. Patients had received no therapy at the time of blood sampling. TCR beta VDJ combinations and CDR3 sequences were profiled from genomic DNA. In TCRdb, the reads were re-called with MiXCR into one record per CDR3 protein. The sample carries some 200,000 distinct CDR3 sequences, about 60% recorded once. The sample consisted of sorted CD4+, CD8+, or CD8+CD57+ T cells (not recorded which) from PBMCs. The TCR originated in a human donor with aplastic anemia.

CDR3 sequence reads: CASSQDGARDRNSPLHF. The CDR3, as DNA: TGCGCCAGCAGCCAAGATGGAGCCCGGGACAGAAATTCACCCCTCCACTTT. The chain joins TRBV4-1 to TRBJ1-6, with 7 bases fitting TRBD1. With V trimmed by 0 bases and J by 7 bases, 9 bases remained unmatched. CDR1 and CDR2 from the germline V gene are MGHRA and YSYEKL. The CDR3 totals 17 residues.